The 23 T cell receptor beta chains listed next were all sequenced from one sample in a study of human T cells and chemical hapten exposure listed by TCRdb under 2021. In light of the paper, this sample's time point label describes: patch test 1, 2 weeks after DPC sensitization. The treatment or condition tag for this specimen amounts to: therapeutic diphenylcyclopropenone sensitization with weekly scalp DPC. Unfractionated whole blood was collected in Tempus Blood RNA tubes, and total RNA was extracted from that blood. The library relied on RACE. Reads for this sample came from a NextSeq 500. The public reads were reanalyzed by TCRdb: fastp trimming at Q25, MiXCR alignment, in-frame beta chains only. Each entry merges the rows of one CDR3 protein and shows their most common DNA and genes. The sample records about 41,000 distinct CDR3 sequences, just under 4% of which are singletons. The leading ten clones occupy approximately 24% of the sample.

The specimen was whole blood, collected in connection with sensitization to the hapten diphenylcyclopropenone (DPC). The receptors come from a man aged 45-65 years with alopecia areata. Some clones in this sample may be carry-over from other donors' samples.

This clonotype came up a few times. The gene calls are TRBV28 and TRBJ2-3; D might be TRBD1 or TRBD2, each matching 5 bases. The V gene lost 3 bases and the J gene lost 4 bases, with 14 bases spanning the gap. CDR1 and CDR2 from the germline V gene are MDHEN and SYDVKM. The CDR3 spans 15 residues. The CDR3 DNA is TGTGCCAGCAGTTTCATCGGGGTCAGGGCAGATACGCAGTATTTT. It is translated as CASSFIGVRADTQYF.

This clonotype has a count of ten or more. The V and J genes are TRBV27 and TRBJ1-1, with D uncertain. V was trimmed by 6 bases and J by 4 bases, leaving 12 bases between them. This CDR3 is built from 13 residues. Germline V gives CDR1 MNHEY, CDR2 SMNVEV (reference sequence). The CDR3 reads CASRPQAFTEAFF. CDR3 in DNA: TGTGCCAGCAGACCCCAGGCGTTCACTGAAGCTTTCTTT.

V usage is TRBV7-9 and J usage is TRBJ2-7; D remains ambiguous. This CDR3 is built from 15 residues. Germline CDR1 is SEHNR and CDR2 is FQNEAQ (reference sequence). V dropped 1 base and J dropped 1 base, with 11 bases sitting between them. The CDR3: CASSLVSERSYEQYF. The CDR3 DNA reads TGTGCCAGCAGCTTAGTTTCCGAGAGGTCCTACGAGCAGTACTTC. Variable domain in full (rest from reference TRBV7-9 and TRBJ2-7): DTGVSQNPRHKITKRGQNVTFRCDPISEHNRLYWYRQTLGQGPEFLTYFQNEAQLEKSRLLSDRFSAERPKGSFSTLEIQRTEQGDSAMYLCASSLVSERSYEQYFGPGTRLTVT.

This clonotype appeared many times. The rearrangement links TRBV7-2 to TRBJ2-6; possible D gene TRBD1, 6 bases. V was trimmed by 6 bases and J by 3 bases, leaving 12 bases between them. Germline V CDR1 and CDR2: SGHTA, FQGNSA. This CDR3 is built from 15 residues. This chain's CDR3 is CASSPQGRGANVLTF. CDR3 in DNA: TGTGCCAGCAGTCCACAGGGCCGTGGGGCCAACGTCCTGACTTTC.

This clonotype has at least ten counts. The chain recombines TRBV29-1 with TRBJ2-3, with a tentative D call TRBD1 (5 bases). Trimming took 3 bases from V and 5 from J, leaving 12 bases between them. This CDR3 is built from 13 residues. Germline V gene lookup returns CDR1 SQVTM and CDR2 ANQGSEA. CDR3 nucleotide sequence: TGCAGCGTTGATCTTGCAGGGAAAGATACGCAGTATTTT. As protein: CSVDLAGKDTQYF.

This clonotype was counted at least ten times. This chain connects TRBV5-1 to TRBJ2-3, with TRBD1 matching 7 bases. This CDR3 is 14 amino acids long. Germline V gene sequence: CDR1 SGHRS, CDR2 YFSETQ. The ends lost 3 bases at V and 3 bases at J; junction bases unmatched: 4. The CDR3 spells CASSSTTGTDTQYF. CDR3 DNA: TGCGCCAGCAGCTCCACGACAGGGACAGATACGCAGTATTTT. The complete variable domain, with remaining parts taken from reference TRBV5-1 and TRBJ2-3, reads KAGVTQTPRYLIKTRGQQVTLSCSPISGHRSVSWYQQTPGQGLQFLFEYFSETQRNKGNFPGRFSGRQFSNSRSEMNVSTLELGDSALYLCASSSTTGTDTQYFGPGTRLTVL.

This clonotype was counted at least ten times. This chain connects TRBV28 to TRBJ2-5, with 7 bases identical to TRBD2. There are 12 residues in the CDR3. Germline-derived CDR1 and CDR2 are MDHEN and SYDVKM. After removal of 6 bases from V and 10 bases from J, the junction contained 8 bases not matched to a gene. CDR3 residues: CASSLEQRDQYF. CDR3 DNA sequence: TGTGCCAGCAGCCTTGAACAGCGGGACCAGTACTTC.

This clonotype has a count of ten or more. This chain connects TRBV5-1 to TRBJ2-2; the match to TRBD2 covers 8 bases. CDR3 length: 16 amino acids. V lost 0 bases, J lost 4 bases, and 5 bases stayed unmatched. Germline CDR1 is SGHRS and CDR2 is YFSETQ. The CDR3 protein is CASSLEPGGVTGELFF. The DNA for the CDR3 is TGCGCCAGCAGCTTGGAACCGGGAGGGGTCACCGGGGAGCTGTTTTTT.

Ten or more counts support this clonotype. The rearrangement links TRBV2 to TRBJ2-2; TRBD1 or TRBD2 may be the D gene (5 bases each). V was shortened by 5 bases and J by 1 base, with 14 bases between the two germline ends. This CDR3 is built from 16 residues. Germline CDR1 SNHLY, CDR2 FYNNEI. The DNA of the CDR3 is TGTGCCAGCAGTCGGGACGGATTACTGAACACCGGGGAGCTGTTTTTT. As protein: CASSRDGLLNTGELFF.

This clonotype was seen at least ten times. J is TRBJ2-7 and V is TRBV7-9; perhaps TRBD2 as D (6 bases). CDR1 SEHNR and CDR2 FQNEAQ come from the germline V gene (reference sequence). The CDR3 contains 13 residues. V lost 6 bases and J 7 bases, leaving 16 bases between the germline ends. This chain's CDR3 is CASRPGLLGEQYF. CDR3 nucleotides: TGTGCCAGCAGACCGGGACTCCTCGGGGAGCAGTACTTC.

This clonotype was found many times. This chain uses TRBV6-6 with TRBJ2-1, with TRBD2 matching 8 bases. Germline V gene lookup returns CDR1 MNHNY and CDR2 SVGAGI (reference sequence). This CDR3 is built from 17 residues. J gave up 4 bases and V 5 bases, and 13 bases lay outside the gene matches. The CDR3 sequence is CASSSNTAGGKYNEQFF. CDR3 nucleotide sequence: TGTGCCAGCAGTAGCAATACGGCGGGAGGCAAATACAATGAGCAGTTCTTC.

This clonotype has ten or more counts. This chain joins TRBV24-1 and TRBJ2-5, with 8 bases identical to TRBD1. Trimming cost V 4 bases and J 5 bases; bases outside gene matches: 5. There are 14 residues in the CDR3. Germline V gene data show CDR1 as KGHDR and CDR2 as SFDVKD. CDR3 DNA sequence: TGTGCCACCAGTGACGGACAGGGTTGGGAGACCCAGTACTTC. Translation gives CATSDGQGWETQYF.

This clonotype was counted ten times or more. This sequence joins TRBV5-1 and TRBJ1-4; D may be TRBD1 (6 bases). CDR3 length: 14 residues. Trimming left V 4 bases short and J 5 bases short, with 12 bases between. Per the germline V gene, CDR1 is SGHRS and CDR2 is YFSETQ. CDR3 sequence reads: CASSPQGLNEKLFF. CDR3 sequence (DNA): TGCGCCAGCAGCCCACAGGGCCTCAATGAAAAACTGTTTTTT.

This clonotype was observed many times. The chain has TRBV2 and TRBJ1-5; TRBD1 agrees at 9 bases. Germline CDR1 reads SNHLY; CDR2 reads FYNNEI. The CDR3 covers 14 residues. Trimming at V came to 6 bases and at J to 6 bases, leaving 6 bases not matched to a gene. The CDR3, as DNA: TGTGCCAGCAGCGGACAGGGGATGTTTCAGCCCCAGCATTTT. It yields the protein CASSGQGMFQPQHF.

This clonotype was recorded many times. The chain uses TRBV5-6 and TRBJ2-1; D ambiguous. This CDR3 is 12 amino acids long. Trimming stripped 0 bases from V and 8 bases from J, with 6 bases between. The germline gives CDR1 SGHDT, CDR2 YYEEEE. CDR3 sequence reads: CASSLARDEQFF. As DNA, the CDR3 is TGTGCCAGCAGCTTGGCCCGGGATGAGCAGTTCTTC.

The chain recombines TRBV7-8 with TRBJ2-3, with 9 bases fitting TRBD2. The germline CDR1 and CDR2 sequences are SGHVS and FQNEAQ. Unmatched junction bases numbered 3, after V lost 2 bases and J lost 0 bases. The CDR3 spans 16 residues. The CDR3 nucleotides are TGTGCCAGCAGCTTATGGCTAGCGGGAAGCACAGATACGCAGTATTTT. This gives the protein CASSLWLAGSTDTQYF.

This clonotype appeared many times. The chain recombines TRBV7-2 with TRBJ1-6; maybe TRBD1 (6 bases). The CDR3 is made up of 15 amino acids. The V and J ends lost 3 bases and 5 bases respectively, with 11 bases between them. Germline V gene data show CDR1 as SGHTA and CDR2 as FQGNSA. The CDR3 region has the DNA TGTGCCAGCAGCTTCCAGACAGGAGATAATTCACCCCTCCACTTT. Encoded protein: CASSFQTGDNSPLHF.

The rearrangement joins TRBV5-1 to TRBJ1-3; D not certain. The V end lost 0 bases, the J end lost 0 bases, and 7 bases lay between the germline ends. The germline V gene has CDR1 SGHRS and CDR2 YFSETQ. The CDR3 loop spans 15 amino acids. The CDR3 nucleotides read TGCGCCAGCAGCTTGGCGGCAGCCTCTGGAAACACCATATATTTT. Translating it yields CASSLAAASGNTIYF. Full variable domain (outside the CDR3, taken from reference TRBV5-1 and TRBJ1-3): KAGVTQTPRYLIKTRGQQVTLSCSPISGHRSVSWYQQTPGQGLQFLFEYFSETQRNKGNFPGRFSGRQFSNSRSEMNVSTLELGDSALYLCASSLAAASGNTIYFGEGSWLTVV.

This clonotype was recorded at least ten times. The chain is built from TRBV4-3 and TRBJ1-6; tentative D call: TRBD1 (5 bases). The V gene lost 1 base and the J gene lost 9 bases, with 13 bases spanning the gap. CDR3 size: 15 residues. Germline V CDR1 and CDR2: LGHNA, YSLEER. In DNA, the CDR3 is TGCGCCAGCAGCCAAGTGGGGCAGGGAAGTTCACCCCTCCACTTT. This sequence encodes CASSQVGQGSSPLHF.

Judged by abundance, this clonotype is medium-sized. The rearrangement links TRBV20-1 to TRBJ2-7; TRBD1 matches at 8 bases. The CDR3 has 13 amino acids. V shed 5 bases and J 1 base; nucleotides not matched to a gene: 4. Germline V gene sequence: CDR1 DFQATT, CDR2 SNEGSKA (reference sequence). The CDR3 reads CSAARTGSYEQYF. Here the CDR3 DNA reads TGCAGTGCTGCACGGACAGGGTCCTACGAGCAGTACTTC.

In this sample, this clonotype turned up a few times. V usage is TRBV7-9 and J usage is TRBJ1-6, with D tentatively TRBD1 (6 bases). The CDR3 runs to 14 residues. The germline CDR1 and CDR2 sequences are SEHNR and FQNEAQ (reference sequence). The germline V and J ends were trimmed by 5 bases and 8 bases, with 13 bases remaining between them. CDR3 in amino acids: CASSNTYRDSPLHF. In DNA, the CDR3 is TGTGCCAGCAGCAACACCTACAGGGATTCACCCCTCCACTTT.

This clonotype was picked up many times. V is TRBV29-1 and J is TRBJ2-5; D is uncertain. Germline-derived CDR1 and CDR2 are SQVTM and ANQGSEA. Deletions cut 5 bases from V and 3 bases from J, with 10 bases between. This CDR3 contains 12 residues. As DNA, the CDR3 is TGCAGCGTTCGGGTAGCTGAAGAGACCCAGTACTTC. It specifies CSVRVAEETQYF.

V usage is TRBV7-8 and J usage is TRBJ1-4; 8 bases are shared with TRBD1. The CDR3 covers 14 residues. J lost 8 bases, V lost 5 bases, and 7 bases had no gene match. From germline, CDR1 is SGHVS and CDR2 FQNEAQ. CDR3 region: CASSHQGAPEKLFF. In nucleotides, the CDR3 is TGTGCCAGCAGCCATCAGGGGGCCCCGGAAAAACTGTTTTTT.